Each of the 32 T cell receptor beta chains below was sequenced from the same sample in a study of beta chain features in type 1 diabetes. The study, taken as a whole, reports: Shorter TCRB CDR3s, moderately but significantly so, were found in Type 1 diabetes patients in all four CD4+ subsets.

cDNA synthesis used the whole RNA isolate, giving expressed TCRB sequences. Profiled with immunoSEQ multiplex PCR; TCRdb holds only in-frame clones, not every one. The profile shows roughly 160,000 clones, about 9% of them singletons. No cognate antigen is known for these TCRs. Sequencing used central memory CD4+ T cells from blood. The receptors were sampled from a woman aged 18-29 years with type 1 diabetes.

This clone was seen more than once but under ten times. This chain joins TRBV11-1 and TRBJ2-1; 9 bases are a match to TRBD2. Germline values: CDR1 SGHAT, CDR2 FQDESV (reference sequence). The V gene end was trimmed by 1 base and the J gene end by 6 bases; junction bases not matched to a gene: 7. This CDR3 has 16 residues. The CDR3 nucleotides read TGTGCCAGCAGCTTAGGAGCTCTAGCGGGACCCAATGAGCAGTTCTTC. Amino acid sequence: CASSLGALAGPNEQFF.

This clone was seen more than once but under ten times. In the same sample, other DNA sequences code for this CDR3. The V call is TRBV27, the J call TRBJ1-1; D might be TRBD1 (6 bases). The V gene lost 6 bases and the J gene lost 4 bases, with 12 bases spanning the gap. Germline V gene sequence: CDR1 MNHEY, CDR2 SMNVEV (reference sequence). The CDR3 spans 13 residues. This CDR3 reads CASSEQGRTEAFF. CDR3 DNA: TGTGCCAGCAGCGAACAGGGTCGCACTGAAGCTTTCTTT.

This clone was counted many times. This sequence joins TRBV4-3 and TRBJ1-4; 9 bases are shared with TRBD1. Per the germline V gene, CDR1 is LGHNA and CDR2 is YSLEER. The CDR3 loop spans 16 amino acids. With 1 base clipped from V and 7 bases from J, the junction kept 7 bases outside the gene matches. The CDR3 coding sequence is TGCGCCAGCAGCCAAGCCGACAGGGGGGCCAGTGAAAAACTGTTTTTT. Residues: CASSQADRGASEKLFF.

The rearrangement links TRBV28 to TRBJ2-2, with 10 bases identical to TRBD2. From germline, CDR1 is MDHEN and CDR2 SYDVKM. This CDR3 has 16 amino acids. V was clipped by 7 bases and J by 4 bases; unmatched bases: 9. CDR3 in amino acids: CASKPSGSTGTGELFF. The CDR3 DNA is TGTGCCAGCAAGCCTAGCGGGAGTACGGGCACCGGGGAGCTGTTTTTT.

The V gene is TRBV2, the J gene TRBJ2-1; 11 bases match TRBD2. This CDR3 contains 15 residues. With V trimmed by 6 bases and J by 9 bases, 10 bases remained unmatched. Per the germline V gene, CDR1 is SNHLY and CDR2 is FYNNEI. CDR3 in DNA: TGTGCCAGCAGCGCGGCTAGCGGGAGGCCCGGTGAGCAGTTCTTC. This translates into CASSAASGRPGEQFF.

The J gene is TRBJ1-2, the V gene TRBV7-2; D remains ambiguous. The germline V gene encodes CDR1 SGHTA and CDR2 FQGNSA. The CDR3 spans 13 residues. The V gene lost 4 bases and the J gene lost 0 bases, with 6 bases spanning the gap. CDR3 in DNA: TGTGCCAGCAGCTATTCAGCTAACTATGGCTACACCTTC. It yields the protein CASSYSANYGYTF.

This clone was counted between two and nine times. The chain links TRBV11-1 to TRBJ1-1, with D possibly matching TRBD1 (5 bases). CDR1 and CDR2 (germline): SGHAT, FQDESV (reference sequence). Trimming took off 5 bases at V and 4 bases at J, with 14 bases between the two ends. CDR3 length equals 14 residues. Here the CDR3 reads CASSKRTTVTEAFF. CDR3 nucleotide sequence: TGTGCCAGCAGCAAAAGGACAACGGTCACTGAAGCTTTCTTT.

J is TRBJ2-1 and V is TRBV5-1; the match to TRBD2 covers 7 bases. This CDR3 is 14 amino acids long. Per the germline V gene, CDR1 is SGHRS and CDR2 is YFSETQ. The V segment lost 4 bases and the J segment 9 bases; nucleotides outside the gene matches: 10. The CDR3 loop reads CASSSGVPNIEQFF. The CDR3 DNA reads as TGCGCCAGCAGCAGCGGGGTCCCAAACATTGAGCAGTTCTTC.

The chain links TRBV4-1 to TRBJ2-7, with 9 bases matching TRBD2. The V segment lost 1 base and the J segment 6 bases; nucleotides outside the gene matches: 7. CDR1 is MGHRA, CDR2 YSYEKL, per germline. This CDR3 spans 15 amino acids. CDR3 nucleotide sequence: TGCGCCAGCAGCCAAGCCCAGCGGGGGGACCGCGAGCAGTACTTC. Protein sequence: CASSQAQRGDREQYF.

This chain joins TRBV10-3 and TRBJ2-2; the D gene is possibly TRBD2 (6 bases). This CDR3 comprises 15 residues. Germline V gives CDR1 ENHRY, CDR2 SYGVKD. Between the trimmed V and J ends, which lost 6 bases and 3 bases, there was a span of 14 bases. Written as DNA, the CDR3 is TGTGCCATCAGCCGCGGAGGGACCCACACCGGGGAGCTGTTTTTT. Translating gives CAISRGGTHTGELFF.

V and J are TRBV18 and TRBJ1-1, with D possibly being TRBD1 (6 bases). The V gene lost 2 bases and the J gene lost 2 bases, with 18 bases spanning the gap. The CDR3 runs to 17 residues. Germline V gene sequence: CDR1 KGHSH, CDR2 LQKENI. In nucleotides, the CDR3 is TGTGCCAGCTCACCAAACCTAGGGGGGGCCAAAAACACTGAAGCTTTCTTT. Translating it yields CASSPNLGGAKNTEAFF.

J is TRBJ2-3 and V is TRBV6-5; D perhaps matches TRBD1 (5 bases). CDR3 length: 15 amino acids. Trimming pared 6 bases from V and 0 bases from J, leaving 13 bases between. CDR1 and CDR2 from the germline V gene are MNHEY and SVGAGI. Here the CDR3 DNA reads TGTGCCAGCAGCCCCCAAGGGGCTAGCACAGATACGCAGTATTTT. It specifies CASSPQGASTDTQYF.

This clone showed up just a few times. The chain is built from TRBV6-5 and TRBJ1-2; D gene ambiguous. CDR1 MNHEY and CDR2 SVGAGI come from the germline V gene. This CDR3 contains 12 residues. The V gene lost 4 bases and the J gene lost 7 bases, with 10 bases spanning the gap. In DNA, the CDR3 is TGTGCCAGCAGTTCGAGGGCAACTGGCTACACCTTC. It yields the protein CASSSRATGYTF.

This clone was seen only a few times. This chain joins TRBV4-3 and TRBJ1-6, with unresolved D. Germline V CDR1 and CDR2: LGHNA, YSLEER. The CDR3 consists of 16 residues. V lost 0 bases and J 7 bases, leaving 13 bases between the germline ends. For the CDR3, the DNA is TGCGCCAGCAGCCAAGAATCCGGGGTCGGGAATTCACCCCTCCACTTT. Translation: CASSQESGVGNSPLHF.

The V and J genes are TRBV5-6 and TRBJ2-1; 10 bases match TRBD2. Per the germline V gene, CDR1 is SGHDT and CDR2 is YYEEEE. Losses at the gene ends were 3 bases for V and 6 bases for J; bases not matched to a gene: 3. This CDR3 region has 14 residues. The CDR3 sequence is CASSWTSGTNEQFF. CDR3 nucleotide sequence: TGTGCCAGCAGCTGGACTAGCGGAACCAATGAGCAGTTCTTC.

This clone occurred a few times. This chain joins TRBV6-1 and TRBJ1-6; weak D call: TRBD1 (5 bases). This CDR3 comprises 14 residues. The germline gives CDR1 MNHNS, CDR2 SASEGT. V dropped 10 bases and J dropped 5 bases, with 15 bases sitting between them. CDR3 amino acids: CAIDDRYDNSPLHF. The CDR3 DNA sequence: TGTGCCATCGATGACAGATACGATAATTCACCCCTCCACTTT.

This clone was counted only a few times. The J gene is TRBJ1-4, the V gene TRBV7-9, with D possibly matching TRBD1 (6 bases). There are 14 residues in the CDR3. CDR1 and CDR2 from the germline V gene are SEHNR and FQNEAQ (reference sequence). The V and J ends lost 3 bases and 5 bases respectively, with 10 bases between them. The CDR3 DNA reads as TGTGCCAGCAGCTTCAATCAGGGGAATGAAAAACTGTTTTTT. The encoded protein is CASSFNQGNEKLFF.

Comments on this clone: Within the sample, other DNA sequences also encode this same CDR3. The V and J genes are TRBV7-2 and TRBJ2-7; no firm D call. The germline V gene has CDR1 SGHTA and CDR2 FQGNSA. Trimming pared 5 bases from V and 0 bases from J, leaving 5 bases between. This CDR3 is 12 amino acids long. This chain's CDR3 is CASSLSSYEQYF. CDR3 sequence (DNA): TGTGCCAGCAGCCTAAGCTCCTACGAGCAGTACTTC.

This clone was detected only a few times. This chain links TRBV9 with TRBJ2-7; D may be TRBD1 (6 bases). V lost 0 bases and J 5 bases, leaving 15 bases between the germline ends. Germline CDR1 reads SGDLS; CDR2 reads YYNGEE. There are 15 residues in the CDR3. The CDR3 nucleotides are TGTGCCAGCAGCGTAGAAGGACAGATAATCAACGAGCAGTACTTC. It specifies CASSVEGQIINEQYF.

This clone has just a few counts. This chain uses TRBV5-1 with TRBJ2-7; TRBD1 might be the D (6 bases). Trimming took 1 base from V and 5 from J, leaving 7 bases between them. The CDR3 covers 12 residues. Germline V gene lookup returns CDR1 SGHRS and CDR2 YFSETQ. CDR3 loop: CASSLSGDEQYF. Here the CDR3 DNA reads TGCGCCAGCAGCTTGTCAGGGGACGAGCAGTACTTC.

The J gene is TRBJ2-7, the V gene TRBV18; 7 positions agree with TRBD1. In germline, CDR1 is KGHSH, CDR2 LQKENI. After removal of 2 bases from V and 3 bases from J, the junction contained 4 bases not matched to a gene. The CDR3 runs to 14 residues. CDR3 in amino acids: CASSPSGTVYEQYF. For the CDR3, the DNA is TGTGCCAGCTCACCATCCGGGACAGTCTACGAGCAGTACTTC.

Here the CDR3 DNA reads TGTGCCAGCTCACCAGGGGGACTCAACACCGGGGAGCTGTTTTTT. It codes for CASSPGGLNTGELFF. This chain joins TRBV18 and TRBJ2-2; tentative D call: TRBD2 (6 bases). Germline V gives CDR1 KGHSH, CDR2 LQKENI. V dropped 2 bases and J dropped 2 bases, with 9 bases sitting between them. This CDR3 is built from 15 residues.

This clone is medium-sized within its sample. The V gene is TRBV29-1, the J gene TRBJ1-2; 10 bases map to TRBD1. After removal of 3 bases from V and 4 bases from J, the junction contained 5 bases not matched to a gene. The CDR3 is 14 amino acids. CDR1 SQVTM and CDR2 ANQGSEA come from the germline V gene. CDR3 region: CSVEGGQGTYGYTF. In nucleotides, the CDR3 is TGCAGCGTTGAGGGGGGACAGGGGACCTATGGCTACACCTTC.

The rearrangement uses TRBV11-2 and TRBJ1-2, with D unclear. V lost 5 bases and J lost 6, with 13 bases in between. Germline-derived CDR1 and CDR2 are SGHAT and FQNNGV. The length of the CDR3 is 13 residues. The CDR3 DNA follows: TGTGCCAGCAGCCCTGGGCCGGATAATGGCTACACCTTC. It specifies CASSPGPDNGYTF.

The gene calls are TRBV25-1 and TRBJ2-5, with D maybe TRBD2 (7 bases). The CDR3 sequence is 14 residues long. Trimming removed 1 base at V and 6 bases at J, with 12 bases between. Per the germline V gene, CDR1 is MGHDK and CDR2 is SYGVNS. The CDR3 protein is CASSESRGGKTQYF. CDR3 nucleotides: TGTGCCAGCAGTGAATCGAGGGGGGGAAAGACCCAGTACTTC.

The CDR3 here is CSVHRSQGSEAFF. The CDR3 DNA sequence: TGCAGCGTCCATAGGTCCCAGGGATCAGAAGCTTTCTTT. The chain has TRBV29-1 and TRBJ1-1, with D perhaps TRBD1 (5 bases). Germline loops: CDR1 SQVTM, CDR2 ANQGSEA. This CDR3 is built from 13 residues. The germline V and J ends were trimmed by 6 bases and 8 bases, with 19 bases remaining between them.

The chain uses TRBV7-2 and TRBJ1-6, with 9 positions matching TRBD1. Germline CDR1 and CDR2: SGHTA and FQGNSA. The CDR3 runs 14 residues. The V segment lost 5 bases and the J segment 8 bases; nucleotides outside the gene matches: 4. DNA of the CDR3: TGTGCCAGCAGCATACAGGGGGCGGATTCACCCCTCCACTTT. Protein product: CASSIQGADSPLHF.

The CDR3 spells CASSPLDRDYNEQFF. The CDR3 coding sequence is TGTGCCAGCAGCCCACTGGACAGGGATTACAATGAGCAGTTCTTC. The chain couples TRBV5-6 to TRBJ2-1; 8 positions match TRBD1. The CDR3 length is 15 residues. CDR1 SGHDT and CDR2 YYEEEE come from the germline V gene. J lost 4 bases, V lost 4 bases, and 7 bases had no gene match.

This clone occurred a few times. V usage is TRBV4-3 and J usage is TRBJ2-7, with TRBD1 matching 7 bases. The CDR3 extends over 13 amino acids. J was trimmed by 6 bases and V by 4 bases; bases with no gene match: 6. Germline-derived CDR1 and CDR2 are LGHNA and YSLEER. The CDR3 spells CASSPWTGGEQYF. CDR3 coding DNA: TGCGCCAGCAGCCCGTGGACAGGTGGCGAGCAGTACTTC.

Note on this clone: In the same sample, other DNA sequences code for this CDR3. V gene TRBV6-6 combines with J gene TRBJ1-1; a possible D gene is TRBD1 (5 bases). The CDR3 has 13 amino acids. Looked up from germline, CDR1 is MNHNY and CDR2 is SVGAGI (reference sequence). V lost 5 bases to trimming and J lost 1 base, with 8 bases between them. This chain's CDR3 is CASSDGQNTEAFF. In DNA form, the CDR3 reads TGTGCCAGCAGTGACGGACAGAACACTGAAGCTTTCTTT.

J is TRBJ2-3 and V is TRBV10-3; 11 bases line up with TRBD2. Germline CDR1 reads ENHRY; CDR2 reads SYGVKD. CDR3 length: 14 residues. Trimming took 8 bases from V and 6 from J; bases not matched to a gene: 7. For the CDR3, the DNA is TGTGCCATCCAACTAGCGGGAGAGTACGATACGCAGTATTTT. Translated: CAIQLAGEYDTQYF.

In DNA, the CDR3 is TGCAGCGGTGGTCGCGAGGGTGGCTACACCTTC. Amino acid sequence: CSGGREGGYTF. The genes are TRBV29-1 and TRBJ1-2; D not certain. CDR1 is SQVTM and CDR2 is ANQGSEA in the germline V gene. The CDR3 runs 11 residues. V lost 7 bases and J 7 bases, leaving 13 bases between the germline ends.